This TCR beta chain comes out of a study of CD8+ T cells in alopecia areata. This clone was counted only a few times. Germline and genes here are mouse. The CDR3 extends 4 residues past the end of the read, so its final part is completed from the germline J gene. Sequencing relied on a cDNA template that was reverse transcribed from extracted RNA. Generated by immunoSEQ multiplex PCR, the TCRdb table keeps only in-frame clones and is missing some. Singletons are absent from the sample, which has 250,000 or so clones. The germline gives CDR1 GKSSPN, CDR2 SITVG. The CDR3 totals 15 residues. Pooled cells of cutaneous lymph node origin were sorted on CD4, CD8alpha, NKG2D, NKG2ACE and other markers.

Input material: CD4+ T cells sorted from a lymph node. The sequence derives from a C3H/HeJ mouse with alopecia areata. Strain MHC haplotype: H2-k. The chain combines TRBV31 with TRBJ2-4; 11 positions agree with TRBD2. The CDR3 sequence is CAWSPGLGAVNTLYF. Partial CDR3 DNA: TGTGCCTGGAGTCCGGGACTGGGGGCAGTAAAC.